This is a list of T cell receptor beta chains from one sample in a study of cytomegalovirus exposure and HLA in healthy donors. Method: immunoSEQ multiplex PCR; TCRdb's copy keeps in-frame clones and lacks some. Found here are more than 150,000 clones, 82% of them singletons; the top ten hold 0.8%. Specimen: PBMCs. The receptors shown here come from a young woman in good health and CMV-seronegative. The CDR3 runs from the conserved cysteine through the conserved F or W. D genes are given only for firm matches. Expanded clones get a size class; other rows say once, few or many, or leave the size out.

V	D	J	size	DNA	CDR3
TRBV29-1	.	TRBJ1-3	.	TGCAGCGTTTTCAGGGGTTCTGGAAACACCATATATTTT	CSVFRGSGNTIYF
TRBV27	.	TRBJ1-1	once	TGTGCCAGCAAAGGAGAACTTGGGAGTGAAGCTTTCTTT	CASKGELGSEAFF
TRBV2	.	TRBJ2-5	.	TGTGCCAGCAGTGAACAGGGCCAAGAGACCCAGTACTTC	CASSEQGQETQYF
TRBV4-1	.	TRBJ2-7	.	TGCGCCAGCAGCCAACAAGACAGTTCCTACGAGCAGTACTTC	CASSQQDSSYEQYF
TRBV5-1	.	TRBJ2-3	.	TGCGCCAGCAGCAGGGGGACTATCACAGATACGCAGTATTTT	CASSRGTITDTQYF
TRBV27	.	TRBJ2-7	.	TGTGCCAGCAGTGGGGGGGGCGTGAGCTCCTACGAGCAGTACTTC	CASSGGGVSSYEQYF
TRBV11-2	TRBD2	TRBJ2-1	.	TGTGCCAGCAGCCCCACCTGGACTAGTAACTACAATGAGCAGTTCTTC	CASSPTWTSNYNEQFF
TRBV5-5	.	TRBJ2-1	.	TGTGCCAGCAGCGCTTTCAGAAGGGAGGCTGAGCAGTTCTTC	CASSAFRREAEQFF
TRBV15	.	TRBJ2-3	once	TGTGCCACCAGCGAGACGGGGGGCAGCACAGATACGCAGTATTTT	CATSETGGSTDTQYF
TRBV6-6	TRBD2	TRBJ2-7	once	TGTGCCAGCAGCGTCGGGACTAGCGGTAGCTACGAGCAGTACTTC	CASSVGTSGSYEQYF
TRBV28	.	TRBJ1-1	few	TGTGCCAGCAGGCCGGAGCGGGGGGCGATCACTGAAGCTTTCTTT	CASRPERGAITEAFF
TRBV7-9	TRBD1	TRBJ2-7	.	TGTGCCAGCAGCCAAGCTGGACAGGGGACCTATGAATTC	CASSQAGQGTYEF
TRBV2	.	TRBJ2-1	.	TGTGCCAGCTCAGGGCCAACCTACAATGAGCAGTTCTTC	CASSGPTYNEQFF
TRBV6-1	TRBD1	TRBJ2-7	once	TGTGCCAGCAGGGGGACAGGGGGTCTTAGCGAGCAGTACTTC	CASRGTGGLSEQYF
TRBV5-1	TRBD2	TRBJ2-3	.	TGCGCCAGCAGCTTTCTCAAGCGGGAGGGTGATACGCAGTATTTT	CASSFLKREGDTQYF
TRBV6-1	.	TRBJ1-3	.	TGTGCCAGCACCGGACACCACTCTGGAAACACCATATATTTT	CASTGHHSGNTIYF
TRBV6-1	.	TRBJ1-2	.	TGTGCCAGCAGTGAACGGGGGATGGGCTATGGCTACACCTTC	CASSERGMGYGYTF
TRBV27	TRBD1	TRBJ1-5	once	TGTGCCAGCGTCTCGGGACAGGAGAGCCAGCCCCAGCATTTT	CASVSGQESQPQHF
TRBV7-9	.	TRBJ2-1	many	TGTGCCAGCAGCTCGGGGTCTAATGAGCAGTTCTTC	CASSSGSNEQFF
TRBV18	.	TRBJ2-5	.	TGTGCCAGCTCACCACTCAAGCAGGTCTTTCAAGAGACCCAGTACTTC	CASSPLKQVFQETQYF
TRBV11-3	TRBD2	TRBJ2-6	.	TGTGCCAGCAGCTTGGGGAGGGGTGGGGCCAACGTCCTGACTTTC	CASSLGRGGANVLTF
TRBV27	.	TRBJ1-2	.	TGTGCCAGCAGGCCCCTCGCGGGTAACTATGGCTACACCTTC	CASRPLAGNYGYTF